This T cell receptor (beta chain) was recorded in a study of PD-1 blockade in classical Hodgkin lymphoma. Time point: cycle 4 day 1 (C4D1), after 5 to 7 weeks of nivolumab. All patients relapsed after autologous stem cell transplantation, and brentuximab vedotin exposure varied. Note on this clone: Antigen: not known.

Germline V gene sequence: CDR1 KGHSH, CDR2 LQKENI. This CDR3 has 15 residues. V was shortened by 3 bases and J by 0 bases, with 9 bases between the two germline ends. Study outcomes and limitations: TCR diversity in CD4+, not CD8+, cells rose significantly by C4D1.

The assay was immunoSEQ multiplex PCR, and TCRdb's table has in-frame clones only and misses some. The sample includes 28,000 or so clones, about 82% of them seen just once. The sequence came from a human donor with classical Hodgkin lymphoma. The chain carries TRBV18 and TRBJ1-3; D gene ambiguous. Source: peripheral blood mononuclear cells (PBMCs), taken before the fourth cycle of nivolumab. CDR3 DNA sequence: TGTGCCAGCTCACCGGGGTCTAGCTCTGGAAACACCATATATTTT. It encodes CASSPGSSSGNTIYF.